The present entry profiles one TCR beta chain with its context. The data derive from a study of blood T cell repertoires in COVID-19. Study-wide context: COVID-19 samples from acute and convalescent phases originated in the United States, Italy and Spain.

Measured with immunoSEQ multiplex PCR; TCRdb has only the in-frame clones, and not every one. The data hold 70,000 to 80,000 clones, with roughly 80% observed a single time. This sequence originates from a woman of 80 years or more with acute or convalescent COVID-19. Sequencing used peripheral blood.

The CDR3 loop reads CASSPAGGRQTQYF. DNA of the CDR3: TGTGCCAGCAGTCCTGCGGGAGGGCGCCAGACCCAGTACTTC. V is TRBV28 and J is TRBJ2-5, with 9 bases matching TRBD2. Germline CDR1 reads MDHEN; CDR2 reads SYDVKM. The CDR3 has 14 residues. After removal of 5 bases from V and 6 bases from J, the junction contained 7 bases not matched to a gene. The variable domain in full, with the rest retrieved from reference TRBV28 and TRBJ2-5, is DVKVTQSSRYLVKRTGEKVFLECVQDMDHENMFWYRQDPGLGLRLIYFSYDVKMKEKGDIPEGYSVSREKKERFSLILESASTNQTSMYLCASSPAGGRQTQYFGPGTRLLVL.